The 2 T cell receptor beta chains listed next were all sequenced from one sample in a study of Ad26.COV2.S vaccination and SARS-CoV-2 variants. Libraries were prepared by immunoSEQ multiplex PCR; TCRdb keeps only in-frame clonotypes and omits some of them. Of 400,000 to 450,000 clones in the sample, around nine tenths are singletons; the top ten hold 9% to 15%. Noted treatment: about 20 received Ad26.COV2.S at low or high dose, single or two shots; roughly five received placebo; per-sample allocation not given. Each sample was drawn 63 days after the first injection (of vaccine or placebo). The sequencing used peripheral blood, collected in a trial of Ad26.COV2.S vaccine versus placebo. These TCRs come from a person aged 18-60 years who received the Ad26.COV2.S COVID-19 vaccine or a placebo.

V is TRBV7-7 and J is TRBJ2-1; 11 bases are shared with TRBD2. The germline V gene has CDR1 SSHAT and CDR2 FNYEAQ (reference sequence). This CDR3 is built from 15 residues. Trimming cost V 5 bases and J 4 bases; bases outside gene matches: 4. CDR3 protein: CASSAGTSGYNEQFF. The CDR3 nucleotides read TGTGCCAGCAGCGCCGGGACTAGCGGTTACAATGAGCAGTTCTTC.

This clone was counted a single time. At the DNA level, this CDR3 is encoded by other sequences in the same sample as well. The chain joins TRBV27 to TRBJ2-7; 9 positions match TRBD1. With V trimmed by 2 bases and J by 2 bases, 1 base remained unmatched. Germline-derived CDR1 and CDR2 are MNHEY and SMNVEV (reference sequence). This CDR3 has 14 residues. The CDR3 protein is CASSLGDRAYEQYF. In DNA, the CDR3 is TGTGCCAGCAGTTTAGGGGACAGGGCCTACGAGCAGTACTTC.